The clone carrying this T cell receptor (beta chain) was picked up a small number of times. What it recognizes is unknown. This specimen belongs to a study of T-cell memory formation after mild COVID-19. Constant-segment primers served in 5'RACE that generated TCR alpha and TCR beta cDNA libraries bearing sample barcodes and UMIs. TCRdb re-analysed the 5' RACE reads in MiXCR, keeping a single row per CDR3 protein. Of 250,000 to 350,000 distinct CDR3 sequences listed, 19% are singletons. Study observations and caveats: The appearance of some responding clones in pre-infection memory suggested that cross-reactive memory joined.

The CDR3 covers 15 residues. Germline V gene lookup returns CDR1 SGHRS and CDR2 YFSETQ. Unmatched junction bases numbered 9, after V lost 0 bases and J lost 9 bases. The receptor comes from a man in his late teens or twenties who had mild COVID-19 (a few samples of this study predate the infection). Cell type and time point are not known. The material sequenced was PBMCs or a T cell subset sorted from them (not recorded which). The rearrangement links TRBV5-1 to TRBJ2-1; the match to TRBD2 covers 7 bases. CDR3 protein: CASSLDGVPGGEQFF. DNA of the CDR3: TGCGCCAGCAGCTTGGACGGTGTACCGGGAGGTGAGCAGTTCTTC. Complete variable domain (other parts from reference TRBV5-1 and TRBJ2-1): KAGVTQTPRYLIKTRGQQVTLSCSPISGHRSVSWYQQTPGQGLQFLFEYFSETQRNKGNFPGRFSGRQFSNSRSEMNVSTLELGDSALYLCASSLDGVPGGEQFFGPGTRLTVL.